Presented here are 13 T cell receptor beta chains from one specimen sequenced in a study of shared clonotypes between healthy human individuals (dated by TCRdb to 2020 to 2021). The method behind the library was the immunoSEQ multiplex PCR assay. TCRdb retrieved this table from immuneACCESS and kept in-frame rearrangements only. Not all clones are present; in checked studies, unresolved V genes account for under half, and no reason is known for the remainder. This sample lists about 590,000 clones; roughly 95% were detected once. Over 0.09% of the sample lies in the top ten. CD8 naive samples were CD45RO-negative cells positively selected for CCR7, giving a CD45RA+CCR7+ population that excluded TemRA cells. The sample was naive CD8+ T cells sorted from blood. The sample's cell subset or site, from its label and the paper: CD45RA+CCR7+. These receptors were collected from a woman aged 25-40 years in good health.

Comment on this clone: This sample also contains other DNA sequences that code for the same CDR3. Here the CDR3 reads CASSVGRGNTGELFF. In DNA, the CDR3 is TGTGCCAGCAGCGTAGGGCGTGGGAACACCGGGGAGCTGTTTTTT. The chain uses TRBV9 and TRBJ2-2; D gene ambiguous. This CDR3 region has 15 residues. Germline values: CDR1 SGDLS, CDR2 YYNGEE. Trimming pared 0 bases from V and 1 base from J, leaving 7 bases between.

V gene TRBV4-1 combines with J gene TRBJ2-7, with 7 bases that match TRBD2. The trim removed 0 bases at V and 6 bases at J, leaving 8 bases unmatched. The CDR3 consists of 15 residues. CDR1 is MGHRA, CDR2 YSYEKL, per germline. CDR3: CASSQDGTGGGEQYF. CDR3 bases: TGCGCCAGCAGCCAAGATGGTACGGGCGGGGGCGAGCAGTACTTC.

The rearrangement joins TRBV5-8 to TRBJ2-7, with TRBD2 matching over 14 bases. There are 17 residues in the CDR3. With V trimmed by 2 bases and J by 5 bases, 9 bases remained unmatched. Per the germline V gene, CDR1 is SGHTS and CDR2 is YDEGEE. DNA for the CDR3: TGTGCCAGCAGCTTAAAACCGGGGACTAGCGGGAGCCACGAGCAGTACTTC. Translating gives CASSLKPGTSGSHEQYF.

The V call is TRBV4-1, the J call TRBJ2-7; D is perhaps TRBD1 (6 bases). The CDR3 runs to 16 residues. The germline V gene has CDR1 MGHRA and CDR2 YSYEKL. The germline V and J ends were trimmed by 0 bases and 3 bases, with 15 bases remaining between them. DNA for the CDR3: TGCGCCAGCAGCCAAGAGGTCCGGGACATGGACTACGAGCAGTACTTC. Encoded protein: CASSQEVRDMDYEQYF.

The chain has TRBV7-9 and TRBJ2-7; D is ambiguous. V lost 3 bases and J lost 4, with 7 bases in between. The CDR3 has 12 residues. Germline loops: CDR1 SEHNR, CDR2 FQNEAQ (reference sequence). CDR3 sequence reads: CASSFFTYEQYF. CDR3 nucleotide sequence: TGTGCCAGCAGCTTTTTCACGTACGAGCAGTACTTC.

Notes on this clone: The same CDR3 also results from other DNA sequences found in this sample. The V call is TRBV4-1, the J call TRBJ2-1; D not resolved. The CDR3 spans 11 residues. Germline V gene lookup returns CDR1 MGHRA and CDR2 YSYEKL. V gave up 2 bases and J gave up 5 bases, with 1 base separating them. CDR3 in amino acids: CASSQHNEQFF. The CDR3 DNA reads TGCGCCAGCAGCCAACACAATGAGCAGTTCTTC.

The V call is TRBV7-9, the J call TRBJ1-2; the D is unclear. This CDR3 spans 14 amino acids. V dropped 5 bases and J dropped 1 base, with 11 bases sitting between them. Germline V gene lookup returns CDR1 SEHNR and CDR2 FQNEAQ (reference sequence). The CDR3: CASSLSTFNYGYTF. In nucleotides, the CDR3 is TGTGCCAGCAGCCTCTCGACGTTTAACTATGGCTACACCTTC.

The V and J genes are TRBV5-1 and TRBJ2-7; 7 bases are a match to TRBD1. CDR3 length equals 15 residues. The junction had 11 bases not matched to a gene; V was cut back by 3 bases and J by 5 bases. The germline V gene has CDR1 SGHRS and CDR2 YFSETQ. The DNA for the CDR3 is TGCGCCAGCAGCTCAACGACAGGGACGAGAGACGAGCAGTACTTC. This translates into CASSSTTGTRDEQYF. The full variable domain, its missing parts supplied by reference TRBV5-1 and TRBJ2-7, is KAGVTQTPRYLIKTRGQQVTLSCSPISGHRSVSWYQQTPGQGLQFLFEYFSETQRNKGNFPGRFSGRQFSNSRSEMNVSTLELGDSALYLCASSSTTGTRDEQYFGPGTRLTVT.

This clone was recorded only once. CDR3 protein: CASSEGQGGYGYTF. CDR3 nucleotides: TGTGCCAGCAGTGAGGGACAGGGAGGATATGGCTACACCTTC. This chain links TRBV2 with TRBJ1-2; 9 nucleotides match TRBD1. Trimming cost V 3 bases and J 5 bases; bases outside gene matches: 4. This CDR3 is 14 amino acids long. Germline V gene data show CDR1 as SNHLY and CDR2 as FYNNEI. The full variable domain, in which reference TRBV2 and TRBJ1-2 provide the parts outside the CDR3, is EPEVTQTPSHQVTQMGQEVILRCVPISNHLYFYWYRQILGQKVEFLVSFYNNEISEKSEIFDDQFSVERPDGSNFTLKIRSTKLEDSAMYFCASSEGQGGYGYTFGSGTRLTVV.

The chain employs TRBV7-9 and TRBJ2-3; tentative D call: TRBD2 (6 bases). Germline CDR1 reads SEHNR; CDR2 reads FQNEAQ (reference sequence). Trimming pared 8 bases from V and 3 bases from J, leaving 15 bases between. The CDR3 runs 14 residues. The CDR3 nucleotides read TGTGCCAGCCGGGGGTGGATAGGGACAGATACGCAGTATTTT. Its translation: CASRGWIGTDTQYF.

The chain couples TRBV4-1 to TRBJ2-7; 8 bases are shared with TRBD2. Germline values: CDR1 MGHRA, CDR2 YSYEKL. The CDR3 totals 16 residues. V trimming: 1 base; J trimming: 4 bases; junction bases outside the gene matches: 9. For the CDR3, the DNA is TGCGCCAGCAGCCAAGGCCGGGTAACTAGCGGTTACGAGCAGTACTTC. It specifies CASSQGRVTSGYEQYF.

V and J are TRBV2 and TRBJ2-1; a possible D gene is TRBD1 (6 bases). Trimming stripped 7 bases from V and 1 base from J, with 17 bases between. The CDR3 consists of 16 residues. CDR1 and CDR2 from the germline V gene are SNHLY and FYNNEI. CDR3 nucleotides: TGTGCCAGCACCATGAGGGGGATAACTTCCTACAATGAGCAGTTCTTC. Its translation is CASTMRGITSYNEQFF.

The chain couples TRBV28 to TRBJ1-1; D gene ambiguous. The CDR3 totals 15 residues. Trimming cost V 5 bases and J 0 bases, with 13 bases left between them. The V gene's germline CDR1 is MDHEN and CDR2 SYDVKM. The CDR3 protein is CASSPAWGLNTEAFF. The CDR3 nucleotides are TGTGCCAGCAGTCCCGCCTGGGGATTGAACACTGAAGCTTTCTTT.